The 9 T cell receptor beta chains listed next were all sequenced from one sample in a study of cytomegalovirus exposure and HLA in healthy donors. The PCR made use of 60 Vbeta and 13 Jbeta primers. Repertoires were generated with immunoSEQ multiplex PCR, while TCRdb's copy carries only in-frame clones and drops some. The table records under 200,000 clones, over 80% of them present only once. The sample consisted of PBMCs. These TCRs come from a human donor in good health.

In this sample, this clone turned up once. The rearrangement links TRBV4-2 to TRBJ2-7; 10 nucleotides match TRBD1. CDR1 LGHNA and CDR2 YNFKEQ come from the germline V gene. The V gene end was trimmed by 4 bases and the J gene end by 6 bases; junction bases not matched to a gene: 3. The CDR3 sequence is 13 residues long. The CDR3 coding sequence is TGTGCCAGCAGCCGAGGGACAGGGGCCGAGCAGTACTTC. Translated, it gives CASSRGTGAEQYF.

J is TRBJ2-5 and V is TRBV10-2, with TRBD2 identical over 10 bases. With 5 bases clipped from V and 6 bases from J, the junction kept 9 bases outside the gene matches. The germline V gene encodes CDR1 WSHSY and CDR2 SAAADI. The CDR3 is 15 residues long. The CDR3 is CASSKRGGRAKTQYF. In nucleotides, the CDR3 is TGCGCCAGCAGTAAGCGGGGGGGCCGCGCAAAGACCCAGTACTTC.

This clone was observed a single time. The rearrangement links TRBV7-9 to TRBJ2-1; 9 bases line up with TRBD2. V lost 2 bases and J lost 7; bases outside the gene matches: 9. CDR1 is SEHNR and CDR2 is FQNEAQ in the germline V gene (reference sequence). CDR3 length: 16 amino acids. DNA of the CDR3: TGTGCCAGCAGCTTATTTTTGGGCGGGGGGGCAAATGAGCAGTTCTTC. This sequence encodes CASSLFLGGGANEQFF. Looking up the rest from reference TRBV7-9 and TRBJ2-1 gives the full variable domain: DTGVSQNPRHKITKRGQNVTFRCDPISEHNRLYWYRQTLGQGPEFLTYFQNEAQLEKSRLLSDRFSAERPKGSFSTLEIQRTEQGDSAMYLCASSLFLGGGANEQFFGPGTRLTVL.

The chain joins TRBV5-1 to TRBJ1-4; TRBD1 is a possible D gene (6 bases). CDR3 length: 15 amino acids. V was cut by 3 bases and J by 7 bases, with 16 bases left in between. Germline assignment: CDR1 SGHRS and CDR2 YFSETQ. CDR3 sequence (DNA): TGCGCCAGCAGCTCACAGGGTCTTGGGGGTGAAAAACTGTTTTTT. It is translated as CASSSQGLGGEKLFF.

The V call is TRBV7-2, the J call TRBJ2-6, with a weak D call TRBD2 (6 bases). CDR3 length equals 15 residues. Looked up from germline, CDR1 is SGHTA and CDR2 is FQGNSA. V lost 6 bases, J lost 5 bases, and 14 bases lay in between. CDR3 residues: CASRGWGEWANVLTF. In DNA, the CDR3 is TGTGCCAGCAGAGGGTGGGGGGAGTGGGCCAACGTCCTGACTTTC.

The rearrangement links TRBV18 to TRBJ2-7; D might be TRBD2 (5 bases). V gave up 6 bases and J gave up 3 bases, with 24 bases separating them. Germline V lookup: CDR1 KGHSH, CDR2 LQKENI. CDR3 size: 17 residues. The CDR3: CASSLEGSPPTFYEQYF. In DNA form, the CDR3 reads TGTGCCAGCTCCTTAGAGGGTTCTCCCCCCACTTTCTACGAGCAGTACTTC. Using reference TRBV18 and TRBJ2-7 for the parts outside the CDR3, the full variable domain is NAGVMQNPRHLVRRRGQEARLRCSPMKGHSHVYWYRQLPEEGLKFMVYLQKENIIDESGMPKERFSAEFPKEGPSILRIQQVVRGDSAAYFCASSLEGSPPTFYEQYFGPGTRLTVT.

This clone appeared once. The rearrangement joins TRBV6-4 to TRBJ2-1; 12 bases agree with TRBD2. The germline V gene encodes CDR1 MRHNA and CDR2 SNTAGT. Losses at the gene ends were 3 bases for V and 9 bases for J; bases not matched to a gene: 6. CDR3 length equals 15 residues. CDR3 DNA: TGTGCCAGCAGTGAGGCGACTAGCGGGGGTTTTGAGCAGTTCTTC. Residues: CASSEATSGGFEQFF.

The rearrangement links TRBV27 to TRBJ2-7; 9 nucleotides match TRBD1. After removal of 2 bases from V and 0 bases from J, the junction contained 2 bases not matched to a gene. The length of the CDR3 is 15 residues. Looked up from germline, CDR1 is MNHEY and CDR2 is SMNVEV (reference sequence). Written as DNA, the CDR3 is TGTGCCAGCAGTTTAAGGGGACAGGGCTCCTACGAGCAGTACTTC. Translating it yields CASSLRGQGSYEQYF.

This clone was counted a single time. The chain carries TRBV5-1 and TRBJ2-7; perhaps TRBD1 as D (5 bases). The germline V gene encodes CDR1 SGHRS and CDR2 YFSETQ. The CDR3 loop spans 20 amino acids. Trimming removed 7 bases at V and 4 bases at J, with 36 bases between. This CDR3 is CASPWGSTKLSKLRAYEQYF. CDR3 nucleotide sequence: TGCGCCAGCCCATGGGGCAGTACAAAACTAAGTAAACTACGAGCTTACGAGCAGTACTTC.